These 12 T cell receptor beta chains were sequenced from one sample in a study of blood T cells in healthy people across ages. Through a sample-barcoded 5' primer and a J-beta primer mix, a second PCR was run for roughly 7 to 11 cycles. TCRdb re-called the 5' RACE reads through MiXCR, storing one row per CDR3 protein. This sample yields about 1,800,000 distinct CDR3 sequences, of which 28% are seen a single time; less than 9.5% belongs to the top ten. Sequences were obtained from blood. These TCRs come from a young woman in good health.

The chain employs TRBV4-3 and TRBJ2-3; 8 bases line up with TRBD1. V was clipped by 8 bases and J by 5 bases; unmatched bases: 12. The CDR3 has 15 residues. Germline CDR1 reads LGHNA; CDR2 reads YSLEER. DNA for the CDR3: TGCGCCAGCGGCCCCCGGACAGGGATGGGAGATACGCAGTATTTT. Translating gives CASGPRTGMGDTQYF.

This clonotype was recorded a few times. The junction departs from germline at one end; a sequencing error may be responsible. The rearrangement joins TRBV5-1 to TRBJ2-4, with 12 bases aligning to TRBD2. Germline V gene sequence: CDR1 SGHRS, CDR2 YFSETQ. The CDR3 length is 16 residues. CDR3 loop: CASSWTSGVAKNIQYF. The CDR3 bases are TGCGCCAGCAGCTGGACTAGCGGGGTAGCCAAGAACATTCAGTACTTC.

This clonotype has just a few counts. CDR3 sequence: CASSLGDRTYGTQYF. The CDR3, as DNA: TGTGCCAGCAGCTTAGGGGACCGAACCTACGGGACGCAGTATTTT. J is TRBJ2-3 and V is TRBV7-2, with D perhaps given as TRBD1 or TRBD2 (5 bases each). The CDR3 loop spans 15 amino acids. Germline lookup yields CDR1 SGHTA and CDR2 FQGNSA. V lost 1 base, J lost 9 bases, and 17 bases lay in between.

This sequence joins TRBV20-1 and TRBJ2-7; 14 positions agree with TRBD2. Germline V CDR1 and CDR2: DFQATT, SNEGSKA (reference sequence). Unmatched junction bases numbered 6, after V lost 3 bases and J lost 5 bases. The length of the CDR3 is 15 residues. CDR3 sequence: CSARGTSGRYNEQYF. CDR3 coding DNA: TGCAGTGCTAGGGGGACTAGCGGGAGATATAACGAGCAGTACTTC.

This sequence joins TRBV15 and TRBJ1-5, with D unclear. Germline V gives CDR1 LNHNV, CDR2 YYDKDF (reference sequence). The CDR3 has 14 amino acids. Trimming shortened V by 1 base and J by 7 bases, and 11 bases separated the two germline ends. The CDR3 bases are TGTGCCACCAGCAGAGTATCAAGAGGGCAGCCCCAGCATTTT. Residues: CATSRVSRGQPQHF.

For the CDR3, the DNA is TGTGCCTGGAGTACCTACTATAGCGGGAGGGCCTACAATGAGCAGTTCTTC. This sequence encodes CAWSTYYSGRAYNEQFF. The rearrangement joins TRBV30 to TRBJ2-1, with TRBD2 matching over 11 bases. The CDR3 is made up of 17 amino acids. Per the germline V gene, CDR1 is GTSNPN and CDR2 is SVGIG (reference sequence). V was pared by 2 bases and J by 2 bases, with 8 bases of the junction left unmatched.

This clonotype has only a few counts. CDR3 amino acids: CATSGGLAADQETQYF. The CDR3, as DNA: TGTGCCACCAGCGGCGGACTAGCGGCAGACCAAGAGACCCAGTACTTC. This chain connects TRBV15 to TRBJ2-5, with TRBD2 matching 10 bases. The CDR3 spans 16 residues. Per the germline V gene, CDR1 is LNHNV and CDR2 is YYDKDF (reference sequence). V trimming: 5 bases; J trimming: 0 bases; junction bases outside the gene matches: 6. Drawing the rest from reference TRBV15 and TRBJ2-5, the complete variable domain is DAMVIQNPRYQVTQFGKPVTLSCSQTLNHNVMYWYQQKSSQAPKLLFHYYDKDFNNEADTPDNFQSRRPNTSFCFLDIRSPGLGDTAMYLCATSGGLAADQETQYFGPGTRLLVL.

The V and J genes are TRBV24-1 and TRBJ1-5; 9 nucleotides line up with TRBD1. The CDR3 length is 21 residues. The junction had 21 bases not matched to a gene; V was cut back by 7 bases and J by 0 bases. Germline assignment: CDR1 KGHDR and CDR2 SFDVKD. The CDR3: CATSQTGGGLNGVGSNQPQHF. CDR3 nucleotide sequence: TGTGCCACCAGCCAGACAGGGGGAGGCCTCAACGGGGTGGGTAGCAATCAGCCCCAGCATTTT.

This clonotype appeared many times. The chain combines TRBV4-2 with TRBJ1-2; D remains unclear. The CDR3 runs to 13 residues. CDR1 and CDR2 (germline): LGHNA, YNFKEQ. V lost 1 base, J lost 10 bases, and 13 bases lay in between. The CDR3 DNA reads as TGTGCCAGCAGCCAAGGGATGAACAGCTTCTACACCTTC. This encodes CASSQGMNSFYTF.

This rearrangement joins TRBV5-5 to TRBJ2-7, with a weak D call TRBD2 (5 bases). There are 13 residues in the CDR3. Trimming pared 9 bases from V and 5 bases from J, leaving 18 bases between. Germline V CDR1 and CDR2: SGHKS, YYEKEE (reference sequence). The CDR3 nucleotides read TGTGCCAATGAAGCGGAACGCTGGGACGAGCAGTACTTC. Translated, it gives CANEAERWDEQYF.

This clonotype came up a few times. The chain combines TRBV9 with TRBJ2-3; TRBD2 matches at 8 bases. The germline gives CDR1 SGDLS, CDR2 YYNGEE. The CDR3 contains 12 residues. Losses at the gene ends were 3 bases for V and 11 bases for J; bases not matched to a gene: 5. The DNA of the CDR3 is TGTGCCAGCAGCGCGAGCGGGAGTGTGCAGTATTTT. Translating gives CASSASGSVQYF.

This chain links TRBV9 with TRBJ2-7; 10 positions agree with TRBD2. The CDR3 extends over 15 amino acids. V was pared by 3 bases and J by 6 bases, with 9 bases of the junction left unmatched. Germline assignment: CDR1 SGDLS and CDR2 YYNGEE. CDR3: CASSAGVAGGREQYF. The CDR3 nucleotides read TGTGCCAGCAGCGCTGGGGTAGCGGGGGGACGCGAGCAGTACTTC.